This TCR beta chain derives from a study of blood T cell repertoires in COVID-19. Overall study context: Donors in the United States, Italy and Spain gave samples during acute or convalescent COVID-19.

V was trimmed by 3 bases and J by 0 bases, leaving 11 bases between them. The CDR3 is made up of 15 amino acids. Looked up from germline, CDR1 is KGHSH and CDR2 is LQKENI. The study recruited people aged roughly 18 to 100 years across under 25 US areas. Clinical history reported by participants formed the basis on which cohorts were assigned. Someone with COVID-19 had been met by exposed participants within 2 weeks before study entry. This clone has only one observation. The protocol was immunoSEQ multiplex PCR, while the TCRdb copy is restricted to in-frame clones and leaves out a portion. The table includes some 320,000 clones, more than 90% detected once.

The TCR was taken from a woman aged 25-40 years who had been exposed to COVID-19. The chain is built from TRBV18 and TRBJ1-1; TRBD1 is a possible D gene (5 bases). Sequencing was done on a sample of PBMCs or T cells enriched from blood (not recorded which). The CDR3 coding sequence is TGTGCCAGCTCACCGGGACTGCTCATGAACACTGAAGCTTTCTTT. Its protein product is CASSPGLLMNTEAFF.